This TCR beta chain was captured in a study of beta chain features in type 1 diabetes. Study results and limitations: For Type 1 diabetes patients, all four CD4+ subsets carried TCRB CDR3s that were moderately but significantly shorter. With patients and controls alike, PCR might favor shorter templates to an equal degree.

Germline V gives CDR1 SGHNT, CDR2 YYREEE (reference sequence). The CDR3 loop spans 18 amino acids. V lost 4 bases and J lost 5; bases outside the gene matches: 15. This clone was observed a handful of times. Its antigen is not identified. Reverse transcription of all isolated RNA meant that expressed TCRB transcripts were sequenced. TCRdb's copy holds only in-frame clones and misses some; the assay was immunoSEQ multiplex PCR. The table includes about 160,000 clones, about 9% detected once. This receptor was identified in a woman aged 18-29 years with type 1 diabetes. The chain employs TRBV5-4 and TRBJ1-6; TRBD1 agrees at 7 bases. Sequencing used central memory CD4+ T cells from blood. The CDR3, as DNA: TGTGCCAGCAGCCCATTGGGGTTAGGCAGGGGGAATAATTCACCCCTCCACTTT. Its translation is CASSPLGLGRGNNSPLHF.